This note documents a single T cell receptor beta chain sequence. The antigen remains unidentified. Sequenced by immunoSEQ multiplex PCR; TCRdb stores in-frame clones only, minus some. The table shows 2 million to 3 million clones, with around nine tenths occurring only once. The sample originates from a study of shared clonotypes between healthy human individuals. Negatively enriched CD4+ T cells were divided by CD45RA into naive and memory. Overall study findings and caveats: Some clonotypes were shared by all four sorted-subset donors, while others were not shared. The non-shared ones had lower generation probabilities than the shared ones. The genetic and exposure-history diversity represented was limited by few donors.

The CDR3 runs 13 residues. V was cut by 4 bases and J by 2 bases, with 8 bases left in between. CDR1 is SGHDN and CDR2 is FVKESK in the germline V gene. The rearrangement links TRBV14 to TRBJ2-5, with D uncertain. This TCR was sampled from a man younger than 35 in good health. The sequenced sample consisted of naive CD4+ T cells sorted from blood. Subset of the sample: CD45RA+ positively selected. Here the CDR3 reads CASSRFGQETQYF. In DNA, the CDR3 is TGTGCCAGCAGCCGCTTCGGGCAAGAGACCCAGTACTTC.